The rows below give T cell receptor beta chains drawn from one sample of a study of blood T cell repertoires in COVID-19. Repertoires were generated with immunoSEQ multiplex PCR, while TCRdb's copy carries only in-frame clones and drops some. The sample yields fewer than 85,000 clones, around 85% seen once. The sample comprised peripheral blood. The receptors stem from a man in his sixties with acute or convalescent COVID-19. The CDR3 runs from the conserved cysteine through the conserved F or W. The D gene is left open where the match is weak. The size field is filled for only some rows; it gives once, few, many or a size class.

CASSTGLAGGITTNTGELFF,TGTGCCAGTAGTACCGGACTAGCGGGGGGTATAACCACGAACACCGGGGAGCTGTTTTTT,NA,TRBD2,20,TRBJ2-2,TRBV19
CASSEVFNEQFF,TGTGCCAGCAGTGAAGTATTCAATGAGCAGTTCTTC,many,NA,12,TRBJ2-1,TRBV6-1
CASSPRLANTGELFF,TGCGCCAGCAGCCCCAGACTCGCGAACACCGGGGAGCTGTTTTTT,few,NA,15,TRBJ2-2,TRBV5-1
CASSQEAGTDTQYF,TGTGCCAGCAGCCAAGAAGCGGGCACAGATACGCAGTATTTT,NA,NA,14,TRBJ2-3,TRBV3-1/TRBV3-2
CATSDFRTKQPQHF,TGTGCCACCAGTGATTTTAGGACAAAGCAGCCCCAGCATTTT,NA,NA,14,TRBJ1-5,TRBV24-1
CASSSLTANGNTIYF,TGTGCCAGTAGTAGCCTGACTGCAAATGGAAACACCATATATTTT,NA,NA,15,TRBJ1-3,TRBV19
CASSSRVRPGNTIYF,TGTGCCAGCAGTTCTCGGGTTCGGCCTGGAAACACCATATATTTT,NA,NA,15,TRBJ1-3,TRBV6-5
CASSEQGGETQYF,TGTGCCAGCAGCGAACAGGGAGGGGAGACCCAGTACTTC,NA,NA,13,TRBJ2-5,TRBV6-4
CASSISGSGSPLHF,TGTGCCAGTAGTATCTCAGGATCGGGATCACCCCTCCACTTT,NA,NA,14,TRBJ1-6,TRBV19
CASSPTGLHQPQHF,TGTGCCAGCAGCCCGACAGGGTTGCATCAGCCCCAGCATTTT,NA,TRBD1,14,TRBJ1-5,TRBV3-1/TRBV3-2
CATSEPGITGELFF,TGTGCCACCAGTGAGCCGGGGATCACCGGGGAGCTGTTTTTT,few,NA,14,TRBJ2-2,TRBV24-1
CASSQQQGTYEQYF,TGCGCCAGCAGCCAGCAACAGGGGACGTACGAGCAGTACTTC,NA,TRBD1,14,TRBJ2-7,TRBV4-1
CASSESPQGTEAFF,TGTGCCAGCAGTGAATCCCCGCAGGGGACTGAAGCTTTCTTT,NA,NA,14,TRBJ1-1,TRBV2
CATSDPTTGAGQPQHF,TGTGCCACCAGTGACCCTACGACAGGGGCCGGGCAGCCCCAGCATTTT,NA,TRBD1,16,TRBJ1-5,TRBV24-1
CASSPQGTGNSPLHF,TGTGCCAGCAGCCCACAAGGGACAGGGAATTCACCCCTCCACTTT,few,TRBD1,15,TRBJ1-6,TRBV2
CASRRQVSTEAFF,TGTGCCAGTAGGAGACAGGTTAGCACTGAAGCTTTCTTT,NA,NA,13,TRBJ1-1,TRBV19
CASSLDLPATNEKLFF,TGTGCCAGCAGCTTAGATTTACCAGCAACTAATGAAAAACTGTTTTTT,NA,NA,16,TRBJ1-4,TRBV7-2
CASSKQGAGYYNEQFF,TGTGCCAGCAGTAAACAGGGGGCGGGATACTACAATGAGCAGTTCTTC,few,TRBD1,16,TRBJ2-1,TRBV6-2/TRBV6-3
CASSRARANTGELFF,TGTGCCAGCAGCCGCGCGCGGGCGAACACCGGGGAGCTGTTTTTT,once,NA,15,TRBJ2-2,TRBV7-2
CASSQVTGGSGYTF,TGCGCCAGCAGCCAGGTCACAGGGGGCAGTGGCTACACCTTC,NA,TRBD1,14,TRBJ1-2,TRBV4-1
CASSLEGQGGEQFF,TGCGCCAGCAGCTTGGAGGGACAGGGCGGTGAGCAGTTCTTC,NA,TRBD1,14,TRBJ2-1,TRBV5-1
CSASKQGVSTEAFF,TGCAGTGCTAGTAAACAGGGAGTGAGCACTGAAGCTTTCTTT,NA,NA,14,TRBJ1-1,TRBV20-1
CASGFSGVLGNQPQHF,TGTGCTAGTGGTTTTTCGGGGGTCTTGGGCAATCAGCCCCAGCATTTT,NA,NA,16,TRBJ1-5,TRBV12-5
CASSSINYGTAMNTEAFF,TGTGCCAGCAGCTCCATTAATTACGGGACAGCCATGAACACTGAAGCTTTCTTT,NA,TRBD1,18,TRBJ1-1,TRBV7-9
CASSIDPGTPYTQYF,TGTGCCAGTAGTATAGATCCGGGGACACCATATACGCAGTATTTT,NA,NA,15,TRBJ2-3,TRBV19
CASSLVTSKNEQFF,TGTGCCAGCAGCTTGGTGACTAGCAAGAATGAGCAGTTCTTC,NA,TRBD2,14,TRBJ2-1,TRBV5-6
CAAGGTDLYGYTF,TGTGCCGCCGGGGGGACGGACCTCTATGGCTACACCTTC,NA,NA,13,TRBJ1-2,TRBV19
CASSGGTSRETQYF,TGCGCCAGCAGCGGGGGGACTAGCCGGGAGACCCAGTACTTC,NA,TRBD2,14,TRBJ2-5,TRBV5-1
CASSQEGQGAGNTIYF,TGTGCCAGCAGCCAAGAGGGACAGGGGGCCGGAAACACCATATATTTT,NA,TRBD1,16,TRBJ1-3,TRBV4-2
CASSSAQQGGYGYTF,TGTGCCAGCAGCTCGGCCCAACAGGGCGGCTATGGCTACACCTTC,NA,NA,15,TRBJ1-2,TRBV5-4
CATSRDLRTSGHETQYF,TGTGCCACCAGCAGAGATCTAAGGACTAGCGGGCATGAGACCCAGTACTTC,NA,TRBD2,17,TRBJ2-5,TRBV15
CASSGQLGNQPQHF,TGTGCCAGCAGCGGACAGTTGGGAAATCAGCCCCAGCATTTT,NA,NA,14,TRBJ1-5,TRBV6-2/TRBV6-3
CASSQDPGGLSGNTIYF,TGCGCCAGCAGCCAAGACCCAGGGGGGCTATCTGGAAACACCATATATTTT,NA,TRBD1,17,TRBJ1-3,TRBV4-3
CASSTSRTGGKETQYF,TGTGCCAGTAGTACCTCCCGGACAGGGGGGAAAGAGACCCAGTACTTC,NA,TRBD1,16,TRBJ2-5,TRBV19
CSASWQGAGGPQHF,TGCAGTGCTAGTTGGCAGGGGGCCGGTGGGCCCCAGCATTTT,NA,TRBD1,14,TRBJ1-5,TRBV20-1
CSVLSTGGNTIYF,TGCAGCGTCTTAAGCACGGGTGGAAACACCATATATTTT,few,NA,13,TRBJ1-3,TRBV29-1
CSVDRYTEAFF,TGCAGCGTTGATCGGTACACTGAAGCTTTCTTT,once,NA,11,TRBJ1-1,TRBV29-1
CASKEGQGVNSPLHF,TGTGCCAGTAAAGAAGGACAGGGGGTTAATTCACCCCTCCACTTT,NA,TRBD1,15,TRBJ1-6,TRBV19
CASTPRDRLYEQYF,TGTGCCAGCACCCCTAGGGACAGGCTTTACGAGCAGTACTTC,NA,TRBD1,14,TRBJ2-7,TRBV6-5
CASRGQQNYEQYF,TGTGCCAGCAGGGGGCAGCAAAACTACGAGCAGTACTTC,NA,NA,13,TRBJ2-7,TRBV3-1/TRBV3-2
CASSVDRGEQETQYF,TGTGCCAGCAGCGTAGACAGGGGAGAACAAGAGACCCAGTACTTC,NA,TRBD1,15,TRBJ2-5,TRBV9
CASSPGTARSSGNTIYF,TGTGCCAGCAGCCCAGGGACTGCGAGATCCTCTGGAAACACCATATATTTT,many,NA,17,TRBJ1-3,TRBV7-2
CSVEEFSGGAQEQFF,TGCAGCGTTGAAGAATTTAGCGGGGGGGCGCAGGAGCAGTTCTTC,once,TRBD2,15,TRBJ2-1,TRBV29-1
CASSISGANYGYTF,TGTGCCAGTAGTATAAGCGGAGCTAACTATGGCTACACCTTC,NA,NA,14,TRBJ1-2,TRBV19
CASSLSYGNTEAFF,TGTGCCAGCAGCTTAAGTTACGGGAACACTGAAGCTTTCTTT,NA,NA,14,TRBJ1-1,TRBV5-4
CASSSSDRSYEQYF,TGTGCCAGCAGCTCATCAGACAGGTCCTACGAGCAGTACTTC,NA,NA,14,TRBJ2-7,TRBV7-8
CASSLGLKDSGNTIYF,TGTGCCAGCAGCTTGGGACTTAAGGACTCTGGAAACACCATATATTTT,NA,NA,16,TRBJ1-3,TRBV7-9
CASSSGGGRRTGELFF,TGTGCCAGCAGCTCCGGCGGAGGGCGCCGGACCGGGGAGCTGTTTTTT,few,NA,16,TRBJ2-2,TRBV7-2
CASSTLVYNSPLHF,TGTGCCAGTAGTACTCTTGTGTATAATTCACCCCTCCACTTT,NA,NA,14,TRBJ1-6,TRBV19
CASRETGGGSPLHF,TGTGCCAGCAGAGAGACAGGGGGAGGATCACCCCTCCACTTT,NA,TRBD1,14,TRBJ1-6,TRBV2
CASTPAGQGSSPLHF,TGTGCCAGCACCCCCGCGGGACAGGGAAGTTCACCCCTCCACTTT,NA,TRBD1,15,TRBJ1-6,TRBV2
CASSSLAGGSEQFF,TGTGCCAGCAGCTCCCTAGCGGGGGGATCTGAGCAGTTCTTC,NA,TRBD2,14,TRBJ2-1,TRBV7-2
CASSEASGGLYEQYF,TGTGCCAGCAGCGAGGCTAGCGGGGGGTTATACGAGCAGTACTTC,once,TRBD2,15,TRBJ2-7,TRBV3-1/TRBV3-2
CASSQAPDRALYNEQFF,TGCGCCAGCAGCCAAGCCCCCGACAGGGCCCTTTACAATGAGCAGTTCTTC,once,TRBD1,17,TRBJ2-1,TRBV4-3
CASSTVSGNTIYF,TGTGCCAGTAGTACCGTCTCTGGAAACACCATATATTTT,NA,NA,13,TRBJ1-3,TRBV19